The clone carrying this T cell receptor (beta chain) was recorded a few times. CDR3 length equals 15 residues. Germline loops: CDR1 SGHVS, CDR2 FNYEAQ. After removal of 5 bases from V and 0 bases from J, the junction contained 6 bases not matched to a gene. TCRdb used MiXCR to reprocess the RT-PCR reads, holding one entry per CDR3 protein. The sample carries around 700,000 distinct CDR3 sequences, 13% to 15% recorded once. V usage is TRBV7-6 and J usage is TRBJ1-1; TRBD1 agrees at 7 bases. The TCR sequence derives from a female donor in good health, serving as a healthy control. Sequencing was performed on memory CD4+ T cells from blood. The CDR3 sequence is CASSLQTGLNTEAFF. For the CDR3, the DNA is TGTGCCAGCAGCCTCCAGACAGGGTTGAACACTGAAGCTTTCTTT.